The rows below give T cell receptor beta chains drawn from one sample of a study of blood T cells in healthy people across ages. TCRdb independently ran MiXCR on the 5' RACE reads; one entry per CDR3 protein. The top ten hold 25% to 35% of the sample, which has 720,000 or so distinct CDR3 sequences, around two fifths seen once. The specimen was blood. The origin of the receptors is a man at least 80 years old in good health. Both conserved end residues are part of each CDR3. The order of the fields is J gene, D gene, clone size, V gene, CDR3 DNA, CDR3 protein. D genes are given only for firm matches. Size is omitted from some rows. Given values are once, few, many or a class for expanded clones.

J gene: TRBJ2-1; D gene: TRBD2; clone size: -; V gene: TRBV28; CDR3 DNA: TGTGCCAGCAGGGGATCTAGCGGGAGCTACAATGAGCAGTTCTTC; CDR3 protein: CASRGSSGSYNEQFF
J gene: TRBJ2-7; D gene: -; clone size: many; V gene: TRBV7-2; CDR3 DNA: TGTGCCAGCAGCCCGCGCTCTGGTGGGACAAACTACGAGCAGTACTTC; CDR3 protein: CASSPRSGGTNYEQYF
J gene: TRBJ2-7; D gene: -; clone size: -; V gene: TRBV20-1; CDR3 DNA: TGCAGTGCTAGAGGGGGGGCGGGTTGTGAGCAGTACTTC; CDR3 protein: CSARGGAGCEQYF
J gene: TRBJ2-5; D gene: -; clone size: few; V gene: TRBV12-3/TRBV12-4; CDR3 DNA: TGTGCCAGCGGCCAGGGCTCTTACAATGAGCAGTACTTC; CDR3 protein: CASGQGSYNEQYF
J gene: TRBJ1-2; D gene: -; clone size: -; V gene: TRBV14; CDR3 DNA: TGTGCCAGCAGCCAGCCGACTTCGACGGGCCACACCTTC; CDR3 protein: CASSQPTSTGHTF
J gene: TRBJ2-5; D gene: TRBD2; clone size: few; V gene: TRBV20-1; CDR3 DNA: TGCAGTGCTCCCGGCGCTAGCGGAACCCAAGAGACCCAGTACTTC; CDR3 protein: CSAPGASGTQETQYF
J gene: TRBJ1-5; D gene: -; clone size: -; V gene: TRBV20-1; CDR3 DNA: TGCAGTGCTAGAGCGGGGGTGGGCAATCAGCCCCAGCATTTT; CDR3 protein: CSARAGVGNQPQHF
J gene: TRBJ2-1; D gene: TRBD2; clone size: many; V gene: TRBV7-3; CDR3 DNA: TGTGCCAGCAGCTTAGACCTAGCGGGAGTAAATGAGCAGTTCTTC; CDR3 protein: CASSLDLAGVNEQFF
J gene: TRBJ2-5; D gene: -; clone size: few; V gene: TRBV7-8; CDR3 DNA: TGTGCCAGCAGCCGGCAGGACAGCCCATTGCCCCAGTACTTC; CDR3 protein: CASSRQDSPLPQYF
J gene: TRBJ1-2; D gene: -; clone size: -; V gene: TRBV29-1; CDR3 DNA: TGCAGCGTTGAATATCAGTCAGCTAACTATGACTACACCTTC; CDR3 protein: CSVEYQSANYDYTF
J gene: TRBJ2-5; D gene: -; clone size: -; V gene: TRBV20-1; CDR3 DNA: TGCAGTGCCCTTCGGAGTTATGAGCAGTACTTC; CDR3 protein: CSALRSYEQYF
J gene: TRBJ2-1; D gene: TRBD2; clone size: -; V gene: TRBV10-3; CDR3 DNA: TGTGCCATCAGTGACCTAGCGGGAGTGAATGAGCAGTTCTTC; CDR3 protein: CAISDLAGVNEQFF
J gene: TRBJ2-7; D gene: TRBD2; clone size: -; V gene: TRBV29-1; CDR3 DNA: TGCAGCGTCGGGGCCCCCGGTCGGACTAGCAACAATGAGCAGTACTTC; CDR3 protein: CSVGAPGRTSNNEQYF
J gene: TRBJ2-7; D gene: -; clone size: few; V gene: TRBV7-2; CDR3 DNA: TGTGCCAGCAGCAATAGGGACCACTACGAGCAGTACTTC; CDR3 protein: CASSNRDHYEQYF
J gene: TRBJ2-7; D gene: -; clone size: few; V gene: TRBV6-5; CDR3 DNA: TGTGCCAGCAGTTACTCGGGGGTTTACGAGCAGTACTTC; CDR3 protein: CASSYSGVYEQYF
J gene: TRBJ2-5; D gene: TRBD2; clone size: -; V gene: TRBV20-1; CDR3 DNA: TGCAGTGCTAGAGGGACTAGTAGGGAGACCCAGTACTTC; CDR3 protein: CSARGTSRETQYF
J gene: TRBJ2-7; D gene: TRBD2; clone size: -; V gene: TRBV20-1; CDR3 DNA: TGCAGTGCTACAAGCGGGAGGGCGGGAAACGAGCAGTACTTC; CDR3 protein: CSATSGRAGNEQYF
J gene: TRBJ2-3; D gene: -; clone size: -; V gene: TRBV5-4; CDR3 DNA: TGTGCCAGCAGCTTTGGCGGAACAAGCACAGATACGCAGTATTTT; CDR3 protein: CASSFGGTSTDTQYF
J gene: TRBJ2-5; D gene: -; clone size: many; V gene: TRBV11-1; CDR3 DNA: TGTGCCAGCAGCTTAGGCCCTAGCACGGAGACCCAGTACTTC; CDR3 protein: CASSLGPSTETQYF
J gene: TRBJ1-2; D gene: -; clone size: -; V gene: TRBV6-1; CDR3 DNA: TGTGCCAGCAGTGAACGCCGGTTGACGTACCAATATGGCTACACCTTC; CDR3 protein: CASSERRLTYQYGYTF
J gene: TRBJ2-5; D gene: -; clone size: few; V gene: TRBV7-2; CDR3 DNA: TGTGCCAGCAGTCTAATTAGCAGAGGGGCGTACCAAGAGACCCAGTACTTC; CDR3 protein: CASSLISRGAYQETQYF
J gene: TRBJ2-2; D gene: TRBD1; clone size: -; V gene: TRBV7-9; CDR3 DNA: TGTGCCAGCAGCCAAAACAGGGGTAATACCGGGGAGCTGTTTTTT; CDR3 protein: CASSQNRGNTGELFF
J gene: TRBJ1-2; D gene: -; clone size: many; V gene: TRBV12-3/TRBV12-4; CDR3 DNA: TGTGCCAGCAGTAAGGGGCCTGGCGGCTACACCTTC; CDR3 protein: CASSKGPGGYTF
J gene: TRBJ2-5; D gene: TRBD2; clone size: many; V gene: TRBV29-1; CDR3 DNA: TGCAGCGTTGAAGATTACGGGAGGGCAGAGACCCAGTACTTC; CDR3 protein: CSVEDYGRAETQYF
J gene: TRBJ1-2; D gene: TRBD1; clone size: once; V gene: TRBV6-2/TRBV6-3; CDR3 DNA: TGTGCCGGCAGGAGGACAGGGAATCAAAATGGCTACACCTTC; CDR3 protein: CAGRRTGNQNGYTF
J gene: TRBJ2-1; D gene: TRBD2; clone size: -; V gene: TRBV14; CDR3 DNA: TGTGCCAGCAGCCAAGATAGGCTCTCTAGCGGGAGGTTCGATGAGCAGTTCTTC; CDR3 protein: CASSQDRLSSGRFDEQFF
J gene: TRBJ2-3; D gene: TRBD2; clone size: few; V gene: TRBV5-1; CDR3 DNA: TGCGCCAGCAGTCCTCGACTAGGCGGGGCGGGGGCAGATACGCAGTATTTT; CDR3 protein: CASSPRLGGAGADTQYF
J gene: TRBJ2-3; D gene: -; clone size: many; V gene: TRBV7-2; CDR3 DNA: TGTGCCAGCAGCCGGTTCACAGATACGCAGTATTTT; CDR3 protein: CASSRFTDTQYF
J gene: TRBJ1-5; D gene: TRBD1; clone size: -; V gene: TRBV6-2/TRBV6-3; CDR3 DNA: TGTGCCAGCAACACAGCCTGGACAGGGGCCACGTCGGGCAATCAGCCCCAGCATTTT; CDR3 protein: CASNTAWTGATSGNQPQHF
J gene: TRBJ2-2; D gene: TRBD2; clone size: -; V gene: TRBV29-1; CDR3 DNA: TGCAGCGTTGAAGAATCGGAGTTAGCGGGAGGTTTCCCCGGGGAGCTGTTTTTT; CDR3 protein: CSVEESELAGGFPGELFF
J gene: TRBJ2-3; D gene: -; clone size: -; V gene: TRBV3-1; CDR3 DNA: TGTGCCAGCAGCCAAGTACGGCTAGCGAGTACGCAGTATTTT; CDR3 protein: CASSQVRLASTQYF
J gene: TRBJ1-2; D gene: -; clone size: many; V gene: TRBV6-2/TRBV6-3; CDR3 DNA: TGTGCCAGCAGTGAGACATATCGATATGGCTACACCTTC; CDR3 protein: CASSETYRYGYTF
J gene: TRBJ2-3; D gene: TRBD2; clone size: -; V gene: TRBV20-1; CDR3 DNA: TGCAGTGCCGAGAGGGCTAGCGGACCTAGCACAGATACGCAGTATTTT; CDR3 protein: CSAERASGPSTDTQYF
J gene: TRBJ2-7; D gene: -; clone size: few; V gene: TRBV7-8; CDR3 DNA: TGTGCCAGCAGGATTTATAGCGGATACTCCTACGAGCAGTACTTC; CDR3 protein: CASRIYSGYSYEQYF
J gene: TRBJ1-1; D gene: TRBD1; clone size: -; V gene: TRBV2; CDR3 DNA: TGTGCCAGCACTAGGGACAGGAGCACTGAAGCTTTCTTT; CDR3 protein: CASTRDRSTEAFF
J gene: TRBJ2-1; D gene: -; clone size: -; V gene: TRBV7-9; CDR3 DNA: TGTGCCAGCAGCCAAAGAGCGGGCGGGTTGGGCTCCTACAATGAGCAGTTCTTC; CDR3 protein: CASSQRAGGLGSYNEQFF
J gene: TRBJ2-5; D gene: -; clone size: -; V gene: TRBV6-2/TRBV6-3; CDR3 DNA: TGTGCCAGCAGTTACAATGGACTCGTCCAAGAGACCCAGTACTTC; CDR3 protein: CASSYNGLVQETQYF
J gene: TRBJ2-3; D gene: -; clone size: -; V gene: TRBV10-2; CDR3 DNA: TGCGCCAGCAGTGGAGGTGCCGGACGCACAGATACGCAGTATTTT; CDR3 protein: CASSGGAGRTDTQYF